Listed below are T cell receptor beta chains from one sample, sequenced in a study of Graves' ophthalmopathy and Graves' hyperthyroidism. Using its own MiXCR run on the multiplex PCR reads, TCRdb lists one record per CDR3 protein. This sample has hundreds of thousands of distinct CDR3 sequences, with under 50% found just once. The sequenced sample consisted of peripheral blood. Every receptor here comes from an adult man with Graves' ophthalmopathy. Each CDR3 is given with its conserved first and last residue. Fields, in order: clone size, J gene, D gene, V gene, CDR3 DNA, CDR3 protein. The D gene is left open where the match is weak. Clone size is not always given. Where it is, it says once, few, many or a class for expanded clones.

size: many
J: TRBJ2-6
D: NA
V: TRBV7-9
DNA: TGCGCCAGCAGCATCCTTACTGGGGCCAACGTCCTGACTTTC
CDR3: CASSILTGANVLTF

size: many
J: TRBJ2-7
D: NA
V: TRBV6-5
DNA: TGTGCCAGCAGTTACCGCTCGGGGGCCTACGAGCAGTACTTC
CDR3: CASSYRSGAYEQYF

size: NA
J: TRBJ1-6
D: NA
V: TRBV14
DNA: TGTGCCAGCAGCCAGCCCCTCTGGATCAATTCACCCCTCCACTTT
CDR3: CASSQPLWINSPLHF

size: NA
J: TRBJ1-1
D: TRBD1
V: TRBV10-3
DNA: TGTGCCATCAAGGGACAGGGGGACACTGAAGCTTTCTTT
CDR3: CAIKGQGDTEAFF

size: many
J: TRBJ1-3
D: NA
V: TRBV10-3
DNA: TGTGCCATCAGTGAGCAGGGGAGCACTGGAAACACCATATATTTT
CDR3: CAISEQGSTGNTIYF

size: NA
J: TRBJ2-7
D: TRBD1
V: TRBV20-1
DNA: TGCAGTGCTCGCCGGGACAGGGGGGTGTACGAGCAGTACTTC
CDR3: CSARRDRGVYEQYF

size: NA
J: TRBJ2-2
D: TRBD1
V: TRBV19
DNA: TGTGCCAGTAGTAAATCGAGGGGGCCTGGCACCGGGGAGCTGTTTTTT
CDR3: CASSKSRGPGTGELFF

size: many
J: TRBJ1-2
D: NA
V: TRBV19
DNA: TGTGCCAGTAGTATGGAGAGCTTCTATGGCTACACCTTC
CDR3: CASSMESFYGYTF

size: few
J: TRBJ2-2
D: TRBD2
V: TRBV9
DNA: TGTGCCAGCAGCCCGAGCGGGAGCACCGGGGAGCTGTTTTTT
CDR3: CASSPSGSTGELFF

size: few
J: TRBJ2-3
D: TRBD2
V: TRBV7-9
DNA: TGTGCCAGCGCGGTACTGCGGGGGAGCACAGATACGCAGTATTTT
CDR3: CASAVLRGSTDTQYF

size: many
J: TRBJ1-1
D: NA
V: TRBV10-3
DNA: TGTGCCATCAGATCCACAGGGATCTGGACTGAAGCTTTCTTT
CDR3: CAIRSTGIWTEAFF

size: many
J: TRBJ1-1
D: NA
V: TRBV5-5
DNA: TGTGCCAGCAGCCGATTGCCCGTTGTTGGCACTGAAGCTTTCTTT
CDR3: CASSRLPVVGTEAFF

size: many
J: TRBJ2-7
D: NA
V: TRBV20-1
DNA: TGCAGTGCTAGCTTAGGGGGGCAGTACGAGCAGTACTTC
CDR3: CSASLGGQYEQYF

size: few
J: TRBJ1-1
D: NA
V: TRBV5-8
DNA: TGTGCCAGCAGCAAGACTGTTGCGAACACTGAAGCTTTCTTT
CDR3: CASSKTVANTEAFF

size: NA
J: TRBJ2-3
D: TRBD2
V: TRBV7-9
DNA: TGTGCCAGCAGCCGATCGGGGGGTCGCACAGATACGCAGTATTTT
CDR3: CASSRSGGRTDTQYF

size: many
J: TRBJ1-1
D: NA
V: TRBV29-1
DNA: TGCAGCCCCTACAGGGCTAGCTTCGCTGAAGCTTTCTTT
CDR3: CSPYRASFAEAFF

size: NA
J: TRBJ1-5
D: TRBD1
V: TRBV7-8
DNA: TGTGCCAGCAGCCCAGGGGGAGGGGGCAATCAGCCCCAGCATTTT
CDR3: CASSPGGGGNQPQHF

size: NA
J: TRBJ2-3
D: NA
V: TRBV2
DNA: TGTGCCAGCAGTACACTAAGGGGACAACTCGCCACAGATACGCAGTATTTT
CDR3: CASSTLRGQLATDTQYF

size: NA
J: TRBJ2-2
D: NA
V: TRBV12-3/TRBV12-4
DNA: TGTGCCAGCAGTTTAACCTTGGGGTCGGACACCGGGGAGCTGTTTTTT
CDR3: CASSLTLGSDTGELFF

size: many
J: TRBJ2-7
D: NA
V: TRBV7-8
DNA: TGTGCCAGCAGCTTAGCTCGGGTCCACGAGCAGTACTTC
CDR3: CASSLARVHEQYF

size: NA
J: TRBJ2-5
D: TRBD2
V: TRBV10-3
DNA: TGTGCCATCGCCCCGGGACTAGCGAAAGAGACCCAGTACTTC
CDR3: CAIAPGLAKETQYF

size: NA
J: TRBJ2-5
D: TRBD2
V: TRBV29-1
DNA: TGCAGCGTTGGACTAGCGGGGCCCATTGCCCAGTACTTC
CDR3: CSVGLAGPIAQYF

size: many
J: TRBJ2-7
D: NA
V: TRBV10-3
DNA: TGTGCCATCAGTGAGTCGGGGCCAGCCGAGCAGTACTTC
CDR3: CAISESGPAEQYF

size: many
J: TRBJ1-6
D: NA
V: TRBV5-6
DNA: TGTGCCAGCAGCTTGGGGCGGAGCTCCTATAATTCACCCCTCCACTTT
CDR3: CASSLGRSSYNSPLHF

size: many
J: TRBJ1-2
D: NA
V: TRBV25-1
DNA: TGTGCCAGCAGTGAATACGACCAGGTTGGCTACACCTTC
CDR3: CASSEYDQVGYTF

size: NA
J: TRBJ1-3
D: NA
V: TRBV27
DNA: TGTGCCAGCGCGGGGGGTAGCCCGGGAAACACCATATATTTT
CDR3: CASAGGSPGNTIYF

size: many
J: TRBJ2-7
D: TRBD2
V: TRBV19
DNA: TGTGCCAGTAGTTTCAGCGGGACTACTGCCTACGAGCAGTACTTC
CDR3: CASSFSGTTAYEQYF

size: NA
J: TRBJ1-1
D: NA
V: TRBV25-1
DNA: TGTGCTAGAGATGGCCCCACAGGGTCGGGGAACACTGAAGCTTTCTTT
CDR3: CARDGPTGSGNTEAFF

size: NA
J: TRBJ1-5
D: TRBD1
V: TRBV19
DNA: TGTGCCACCCAGGGGGTCCTCGCCAGGTCCAGTCAGCCCCAGCATTTT
CDR3: CATQGVLARSSQPQHF

size: many
J: TRBJ2-5
D: TRBD1
V: TRBV14
DNA: TGTGCCAGCAGCCAAGACCACAGGGGAGAGACCCAGTACTTC
CDR3: CASSQDHRGETQYF

size: few
J: TRBJ2-7
D: NA
V: TRBV6-5
DNA: TGTGCCAGCCCCTTCGGGACATCCTACGAGCAGTACTTC
CDR3: CASPFGTSYEQYF

size: NA
J: TRBJ1-2
D: NA
V: TRBV5-1
DNA: TGCGCCAGCAGCTTGAGCGGGACAAGGCGGGGGATAGGCTACACCTTC
CDR3: CASSLSGTRRGIGYTF

size: NA
J: TRBJ2-3
D: TRBD2
V: TRBV19
DNA: TGTGCCAGTAGGACTAGCGGGGGTGCAGATACGCAGTATTTT
CDR3: CASRTSGGADTQYF

size: many
J: TRBJ2-7
D: NA
V: TRBV5-1
DNA: TGCGCCAGCAGCTTGGCCTTAGGGACCGAGCAGTACTTC
CDR3: CASSLALGTEQYF

size: NA
J: TRBJ1-5
D: NA
V: TRBV12-5
DNA: TGTGCTAGTGGTTTGGTCCTAAACAGAGATAGCAATCAGCCCCAGCATTTT
CDR3: CASGLVLNRDSNQPQHF

size: few
J: TRBJ1-1
D: TRBD1
V: TRBV10-3
DNA: TGTGCCAGCAGTGAATATTGGACAGGGAGTAACACTGAAGCTTTCTTT
CDR3: CASSEYWTGSNTEAFF

size: once
J: TRBJ1-2
D: TRBD1
V: TRBV19
DNA: TGTGCCAGTAGTACTACCGGGACAGGGCTACCTGGCTACACCTTC
CDR3: CASSTTGTGLPGYTF

size: many
J: TRBJ1-1
D: NA
V: TRBV7-2
DNA: TGTGCCAGCAGCTTTCGGACCGGGGGGAACACTGAAGCTTTCTTT
CDR3: CASSFRTGGNTEAFF

size: many
J: TRBJ1-1
D: NA
V: TRBV29-1
DNA: TGCAGCGTTGAGTTCCTGGGAAACACTGAAGCTTTCTTT
CDR3: CSVEFLGNTEAFF

size: few
J: TRBJ1-5
D: NA
V: TRBV6-6
DNA: TGTGCCAGCAGTGGGGGCCTTTTTAGCAATCAGCCCCAGCATTTT
CDR3: CASSGGLFSNQPQHF